Following are 12 T cell receptor beta chains from one sample sequenced in a study of CD8+ T cells in alopecia areata. After isolation, RNA underwent reverse transcription to generate cDNA as the sequencing template. The assay was immunoSEQ multiplex PCR, and TCRdb's table has in-frame clones only and misses some. The repertoire has 160,000 or so clones, roughly 58% of them found once; the top ten carry 16%. The treatment denotes: oral pan-JAK inhibitor, 5-10 mg twice daily. Sample: CD4+ T cells sorted from blood, taken at approximately week 61, from a patient treated with tofacitinib. The source of these receptors is a human donor with alopecia areata.

The chain joins TRBV7-2 to TRBJ1-4; D remains ambiguous. Germline CDR1 is SGHTA and CDR2 is FQGNSA. Deletions cut 3 bases from V and 8 bases from J, with 10 bases between. The CDR3 runs to 13 residues. As DNA, the CDR3 is TGTGCCAGCAGCTTTTGGGGAGGGGAAAAACTGTTTTTT. Translated: CASSFWGGEKLFF.

V gene TRBV7-2 combines with J gene TRBJ2-1; TRBD2 might be the D (6 bases). V gave up 0 bases and J gave up 8 bases, with 11 bases separating them. Germline CDR1 reads SGHTA; CDR2 reads FQGNSA. The CDR3 contains 14 residues. The CDR3 is CASSLAQLAHEQFF. CDR3 sequence (DNA): TGTGCCAGCAGCTTAGCGCAACTAGCCCATGAGCAGTTCTTC. The whole variable domain, remainder taken from reference TRBV7-2 and TRBJ2-1, is GAGVSQSPSNKVTEKGKDVELRCDPISGHTALYWYRQSLGQGLEFLIYFQGNSAPDKSGLPSDRFSAERTGGSVSTLTIQRTQQEDSAVYLCASSLAQLAHEQFFGPGTRLTVL.

This chain links TRBV4-1 with TRBJ2-3; D gene ambiguous. The V and J ends lost 5 bases and 10 bases respectively, with 7 bases between them. Looked up from germline, CDR1 is MGHRA and CDR2 is YSYEKL. The CDR3 is 10 amino acids. CDR3: CASSNSSQYF. For the CDR3, the DNA is TGCGCCAGCAGCAACTCTTCGCAGTATTTT.

V and J are TRBV15 and TRBJ1-6; 9 bases align to TRBD1. CDR1 is LNHNV, CDR2 YYDKDF, per germline (reference sequence). V was pared by 8 bases and J by 6 bases, with 5 bases of the junction left unmatched. The CDR3 totals 14 residues. The CDR3 region has the DNA TGTGCCACCCAGGGACAGGGAGGTAATTCACCCCTCCACTTT. This encodes CATQGQGGNSPLHF.

This rearrangement joins TRBV5-6 to TRBJ2-6; no reliable D call. CDR3 size: 15 residues. Germline-derived CDR1 and CDR2 are SGHDT and YYEEEE. V was shortened by 4 bases and J by 0 bases, with 8 bases between the two germline ends. DNA for the CDR3: TGTGCCAGCAGCCGATTTAGCTCTGGGGCCAACGTCCTGACTTTC. Translating gives CASSRFSSGANVLTF.

This clone was observed a handful of times. The rearrangement uses TRBV25-1 and TRBJ2-7; TRBD1 or TRBD2 may be the D gene (5 bases each). Trimming took off 2 bases at V and 0 bases at J, with 11 bases between the two ends. Germline V CDR1 and CDR2: MGHDK, SYGVNS. The CDR3 extends over 15 amino acids. CDR3 sequence (DNA): TGTGCCAGCAGTGAAATGGGGGTGAGCTCCTACGAGCAGTACTTC. Translated, it gives CASSEMGVSSYEQYF.

The V call is TRBV7-2, the J call TRBJ2-1, with TRBD1 matching 8 bases. Germline trimming cut 5 bases from V and 7 bases from J; bases unmatched to any gene: 10. Germline CDR1 and CDR2: SGHTA and FQGNSA. This CDR3 has 15 amino acids. This CDR3 reads CASSRQGTLENEQFF. The CDR3 coding sequence is TGTGCCAGCAGCCGACAGGGGACCCTTGAGAATGAGCAGTTCTTC.

This sequence joins TRBV7-6 and TRBJ2-1, with D possibly being TRBD2 (6 bases). This CDR3 is built from 16 residues. Trimming pared 1 base from V and 2 bases from J, leaving 12 bases between. Germline assignment: CDR1 SGHVS and CDR2 FNYEAQ. The CDR3 DNA sequence: TGTGCCAGCAGCTTAGATCGAGCGGGTGCCTACAATGAGCAGTTCTTC. Its protein product is CASSLDRAGAYNEQFF.

The CDR3 DNA follows: TGCAGCGTTGAAGATCTGGGACAGAACACTGAAGCTTTCTTT. Translation gives CSVEDLGQNTEAFF. V is TRBV29-1 and J is TRBJ1-1; D is possibly TRBD1 (6 bases). CDR1 is SQVTM and CDR2 is ANQGSEA in the germline V gene. CDR3 length: 14 residues. V was pared by 0 bases and J by 1 base, with 9 bases between.

The V call is TRBV7-9, the J call TRBJ2-3; D is uncertain. Germline loops: CDR1 SEHNR, CDR2 FQNEAQ (reference sequence). The CDR3 extends over 12 amino acids. The germline V and J ends were trimmed by 4 bases and 6 bases, with 8 bases remaining between them. In DNA form, the CDR3 reads TGTGCCAGCAGCTATATACCGGATACGCAGTATTTT. It yields the protein CASSYIPDTQYF.

The chain carries TRBV12-5 and TRBJ1-3; D is ambiguous. CDR3 length: 14 residues. Trimming took 1 base from V and 4 from J, leaving 8 bases between them. Germline values: CDR1 LGHNT, CDR2 FRNRAP. The chain's CDR3 is CASGLDRTGNTIYF. The CDR3 region has the DNA TGTGCTAGTGGTTTGGACAGAACCGGAAACACCATATATTTT.

The J gene is TRBJ1-1, the V gene TRBV29-1, with a tentative D call TRBD1 (5 bases). The V gene's germline CDR1 is SQVTM and CDR2 ANQGSEA. V was clipped by 7 bases and J by 4 bases, with 16 bases between them. The CDR3 length is 13 residues. The CDR3 protein is CSGYGGWLTEAFF. CDR3 nucleotide sequence: TGCAGCGGATATGGGGGGTGGCTCACTGAAGCTTTCTTT.